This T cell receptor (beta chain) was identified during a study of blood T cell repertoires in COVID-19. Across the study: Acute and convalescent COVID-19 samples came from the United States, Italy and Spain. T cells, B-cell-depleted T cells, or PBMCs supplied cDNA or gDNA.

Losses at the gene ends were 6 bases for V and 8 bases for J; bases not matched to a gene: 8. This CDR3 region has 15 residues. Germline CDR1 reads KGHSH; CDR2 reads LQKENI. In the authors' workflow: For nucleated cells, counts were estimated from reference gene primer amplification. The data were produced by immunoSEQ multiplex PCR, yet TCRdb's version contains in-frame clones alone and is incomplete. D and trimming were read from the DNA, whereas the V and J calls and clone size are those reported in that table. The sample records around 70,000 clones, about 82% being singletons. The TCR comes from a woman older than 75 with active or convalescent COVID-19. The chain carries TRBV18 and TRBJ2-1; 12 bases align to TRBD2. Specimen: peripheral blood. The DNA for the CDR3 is TGTGCCAGCTCCAAGACTAGCGGGAGCGTGGATGAGCAGTTCTTC. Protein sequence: CASSKTSGSVDEQFF.